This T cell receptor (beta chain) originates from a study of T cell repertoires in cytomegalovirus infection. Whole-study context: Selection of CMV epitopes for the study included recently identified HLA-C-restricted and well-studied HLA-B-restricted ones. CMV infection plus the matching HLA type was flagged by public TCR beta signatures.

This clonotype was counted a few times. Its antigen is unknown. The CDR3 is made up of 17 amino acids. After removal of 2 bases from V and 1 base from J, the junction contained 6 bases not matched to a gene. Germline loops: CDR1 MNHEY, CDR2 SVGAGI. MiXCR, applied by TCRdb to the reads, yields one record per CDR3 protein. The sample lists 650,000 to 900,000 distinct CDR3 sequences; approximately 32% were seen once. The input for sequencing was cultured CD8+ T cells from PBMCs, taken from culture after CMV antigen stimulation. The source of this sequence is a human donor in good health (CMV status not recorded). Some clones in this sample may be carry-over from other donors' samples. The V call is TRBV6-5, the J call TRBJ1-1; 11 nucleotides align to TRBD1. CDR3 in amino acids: CASSYLGQGVSNTEAFF. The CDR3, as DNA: TGTGCCAGCAGTTACCTGGGACAGGGGGTCTCGAACACTGAAGCTTTCTTT.